The entry that follows covers one TCR beta chain sequence. As yet, its antigen is unknown. A much more abundant neighbour one base away suggests this may be a read error. This sample is drawn from a study of prognosis after radiotherapy for stage I lung cancer. About the research overall: Some 15 patients presented with newly diagnosed primary stage I lung tumors, and 4 or 5 carried oligometastatic NSCLC following surgical resection of the primary tumor. About a dozen patients' tumors were adenocarcinoma, and about seven patients' tumors were squamous cell carcinoma. With roughly 13 men and six or seven women, the cohort's median age was roughly 70 years, range roughly 50–84.

General study points: Reduced unique TCR clone counts were recorded after stereotactic body radiation therapy, with a median of about 10,000 versus 6,900.

Deletions cut 5 bases from V and 6 bases from J, with 17 bases between. The CDR3 contains 15 residues. TCR beta CDR3 was amplified from genomic DNA by two-round multiplex PCR. Primers were specific to each TRBV and TRBJ gene in first-round PCR. A single record per CDR3 protein comes from TCRdb applying MiXCR to the multiplex PCR reads. The data contain 10,000 to 15,000 distinct CDR3 sequences, about 40% of them singletons. This TCR was sampled from a donor over 45 with non-small cell lung cancer. The chain uses TRBV12-3 or TRBV12-4 and TRBJ2-1; weak D call: TRBD2 (6 bases). This specimen was PBMCs, taken before or after stereotactic body radiation therapy (not recorded which). CDR3 nucleotides: TGTGCCAGCAGTCCCGACGTACTAGCCCCCAATGAGCAGTTCTTC. Translated: CASSPDVLAPNEQFF.